This is a list of T cell receptor beta chains from one sample in a study of shared clonotypes between healthy human individuals. Profiled with immunoSEQ multiplex PCR; TCRdb holds only in-frame clones, not every one. The sample shows 1.5 million to 2.5 million clones, around 96% of them seen only once. Specimen: naive CD8+ T cells sorted from blood. Source of these receptors: a man younger than 35 in good health. Both conserved end residues are part of each CDR3. A D gene is named only where the DNA matches it firmly. The size entry is marked missing in some rows and otherwise reads once, few, many or a size class.

NA,TRBV5-1,NA,TRBJ2-7,TGCGCCAGCAGCTTTGGACTTGCCTACGAGCAGTACTTC,CASSFGLAYEQYF
TRBD2,TRBV13,NA,TRBJ2-7,TGTGCCAGCAGCGGGGGGGAGTCCTACGAGCAGTACTTC,CASSGGESYEQYF
NA,TRBV11-2,NA,TRBJ1-1,TGTGCCAGCAGCTTAGTACCCGGACAGTCTACTGAAGCTTTCTTT,CASSLVPGQSTEAFF
NA,TRBV7-2,NA,TRBJ2-3,TGTGCCAGCAGCTCTCGTACGCCCGCAGATACGCAGTATTTT,CASSSRTPADTQYF
NA,TRBV6-5,NA,TRBJ2-7,TGTGCCAGCAGTATTTTCTCTTCGGGAGTTGGGGAGCAGTACTTC,CASSIFSSGVGEQYF
NA,TRBV30,NA,TRBJ1-1,TGTGCCTGGGGGTACCAGACGAACACTGAAGCTTTCTTT,CAWGYQTNTEAFF
NA,TRBV7-9,once,TRBJ2-2,TGTGCCAGCAGCTACCGGGACAGCGGGAAGGGGGAGCTGTTTTTT,CASSYRDSGKGELFF
TRBD2,TRBV13,NA,TRBJ2-2,TGTGCCAGCACCTTCTGGGGAGGGGACACCGGGGAGCTGTTTTTT,CASTFWGGDTGELFF
NA,TRBV19,NA,TRBJ2-2,TGTGCCAGTAGTACCCGGACGGGATGGGGGGTCACCGGGGAGCTGTTTTTT,CASSTRTGWGVTGELFF
TRBD2,TRBV13,NA,TRBJ2-7,TGTGCCAGCAGCCCGACTAGCGGGAGCTCCTACGAGCAGTACTTC,CASSPTSGSSYEQYF
NA,TRBV6-1,NA,TRBJ2-7,TGTGCCAGCAGTGAAGGGGGTAGCTCCTACGAGCAGTACTTC,CASSEGGSSYEQYF
NA,TRBV28,NA,TRBJ1-5,TGTGCCAGCAGTTCTACAGCGTATAGCAATCAGCCCCAGCATTTT,CASSSTAYSNQPQHF
NA,TRBV9,NA,TRBJ2-3,TGTGCCAGCAGTCCTCCCAGGCCCTCTCCCTACGGCGATACGCAGTATTTT,CASSPPRPSPYGDTQYF
TRBD1,TRBV27,NA,TRBJ1-2,TGTGCCAGCAGCCCAGGACAGGACTATGGCTACACCTTC,CASSPGQDYGYTF
NA,TRBV4-1,NA,TRBJ2-7,TGCGCCAGCGGCTTTTTGGGACTGCAAAACGAGCAGTACTTC,CASGFLGLQNEQYF
TRBD1,TRBV5-4,few,TRBJ1-6,TGTGCCAGCAGCCCCGACAGGGTCAATTCACCCCTCCACTTT,CASSPDRVNSPLHF
NA,TRBV2,few,TRBJ1-1,TGTGCCAGCAGACAGGGGAACACTGAAGCTTTCTTT,CASRQGNTEAFF
NA,TRBV6-5,NA,TRBJ2-3,TGTGCCAGCAGTCGACAGTCTTCCACAGATACGCAGTATTTT,CASSRQSSTDTQYF
NA,TRBV21-1,once,TRBJ1-4,TGTGCCAACGCGAGACAGATTGAAAAACTGTTTTTT,CANARQIEKLFF
NA,TRBV28,NA,TRBJ1-2,TGTGCCAGCAACGGGTTCCAGCTTTATGGCTACACCTTC,CASNGFQLYGYTF
TRBD1,TRBV5-6,NA,TRBJ1-4,TGTGCCAGCAGCCCCGGACAGGGGCTTGAAAAACTGTTTTTT,CASSPGQGLEKLFF
NA,TRBV2,NA,TRBJ2-5,TGTGCCAGCAGCGGTGGAAGGGGAGAGGGTGAGACCCAGTACTTC,CASSGGRGEGETQYF
NA,TRBV4-3,once,TRBJ2-7,TGCGCCAGCAGCCAAGACTCCCACCCATCCTACGAGCAGTACTTC,CASSQDSHPSYEQYF
TRBD1,TRBV27,NA,TRBJ1-1,TGTGCCAGCAGCATATATCCAGGGGGCTCAGGGGGGAACACTGAAGCTTTCTTT,CASSIYPGGSGGNTEAFF
TRBD2,TRBV4-3,NA,TRBJ2-1,TGCGCCAGCAGCCAAGTAGCGGGAACCTACAATGAGCAGTTCTTC,CASSQVAGTYNEQFF
TRBD2,TRBV6-5,NA,TRBJ2-7,TGTGCCAGCTACCCTCTAGCGGGAATAACCGAGCAGTACTTC,CASYPLAGITEQYF
NA,TRBV5-1,NA,TRBJ1-1,TGCGCCAGCAGGCCCCTAGGGAACACTGAAGCTTTCTTT,CASRPLGNTEAFF
NA,TRBV5-6,NA,TRBJ1-4,TGTGCCAGCAGCCGAGAGAGTTGGGGGTTTCGGGAAAAACTGTTTTTT,CASSRESWGFREKLFF
NA,TRBV4-1,NA,TRBJ2-1,TGCGCCAGCAGCCAAGTCCAATCCGGGATTGAGCAGTTCTTC,CASSQVQSGIEQFF
NA,TRBV9,NA,TRBJ2-3,TGTGCCAGCAGCGTAGATGGCGGGAGCACAGATACGCAGTATTTT,CASSVDGGSTDTQYF
NA,TRBV14,NA,TRBJ1-1,TGTGCCAGCAGCCAAGATTTGGTTGGCCTTATCACTGAAGCTTTCTTT,CASSQDLVGLITEAFF
TRBD2,TRBV7-2,NA,TRBJ2-1,TGTGCCAGCAGCTTGACTAGCGGAGGCGGGAGTGAGCAGTTCTTC,CASSLTSGGGSEQFF
NA,TRBV5-6,NA,TRBJ1-2,TGTGCCAGCAGCTTACTGGGGTTAGGTGGCTACACCTTC,CASSLLGLGGYTF